The T cell receptor beta chain described here comes from a study of graft-versus-host responses after intestinal transplantation. Across the study: Each recipient received a multivisceral, liver-intestinal, or isolated intestinal graft. Study results and caveats: Analysis identified GvH clones in recipient marrow, with some appearing first in ileum or blood. Allografts of one patient group, those with graft-donor T cell macrochimerism, had high graft-versus-host to host-versus-graft clonal ratios.

About this clone itself: Its target is unknown.

Profiled with immunoSEQ multiplex PCR; TCRdb holds only in-frame clones, not every one. Among roughly 99,000 clones listed, roughly 86% were seen once. Per the germline V gene, CDR1 is SGHTA and CDR2 is FQGNSA. Trimming pared 1 base from V and 1 base from J, leaving 8 bases between. The CDR3 covers 15 residues. The sample in question was unstimulated CD4+ T cells sorted from spleen or lymph node cells, obtained before transplant. The sequence was collected from a human donor who was the organ donor for an intestinal transplant. This chain connects TRBV7-2 to TRBJ1-5; D is ambiguous. The CDR3 loop is CASSLGGASNQPQHF. The CDR3 region has the DNA TGTGCCAGCAGCTTAGGGGGAGCGAGCAATCAGCCCCAGCATTTT.